This T cell receptor beta chain was sequenced for a study of CD8 T cells in Susac syndrome (dated by TCRdb to about 2019). With regard to the full study: The study used repertoire sequencing to test whether antigen drove CD8+ T cell activation and differentiation in Susac syndrome. Study-wide conclusions, independent of this receptor: The number of individuals in the TCR sequencing and HLA analysis was recognized as being relatively small.

On this clonotype: No antigen is known for it. Nothing much larger sits one base from this clone, and base qualities are not available.

RNA was extracted using the RNeasy kit, and about 0.5 to 1 microgram was reverse transcribed with random hexamers. The immunoSEQ multiplex PCR assay, covering 54 Vbeta and 13 Jbeta segments, was used to amplify TCR beta CDR3 regions. PCR amplification bias was corrected by using a synthetic template baseline for primer optimization and computational correction. The study's own analysis went as follows. Reads were assigned to V, D and J genes according to IMGT and analyzed in immunoSEQ Analyzer, with only productive sequences retained. Clonality was computed as one minus Shannon entropy normalized by log2 of the number of productive unique sequences. For each patient and control, public and private clones were evaluated among the 100 most prevalent clones. A clone was defined as Susac-specific if it was absent from the healthy and MS cohorts, from roughly 990 published viral clones and from other ImmuneACCESS disease sequences. TCRdb reworked the public reads: Q25 trimming with fastp, MiXCR clone assembly, productive beta chains retained. A single entry per CDR3 protein holds the most common genes and DNA from its merged rows. The V and J calls and clone size are TCRdb's, not the authors'. The table for this sample lists 180,000 or so distinct CDR3 sequences; around 94% of them were counted only once. In total, the top ten clones hold roughly 0.14% of the sample.

The CDR3 starts with the cysteine, ends with the phenylalanine, and has 15 residues. The entry retains the CDR3 DNA only, 45 bases that are in frame from base 1. For CDR1 and CDR2, the germline V gene lists KGHDR and SFDVKD. Germline trimming: 7 bases from V, 1 base from J; junction bases outside gene matches: 5. High-throughput TCR beta sequencing profiled peripheral blood CD8+ and CD4+ T cells from healthy donors, Susac syndrome patients and multiple sclerosis patients. Healthy donors were age- and sex-matched controls. Bulk CD8+ and CD4+ T cells were purified magnetically by negative isolation, whereas CD8+ TEMRA cells were enriched by FACS. Blood was drawn into EDTA tubes, processed within 24 hours, and PBMCs were isolated by density gradient centrifugation. PBMCs intended for TCR sequencing were frozen in liquid nitrogen and were later thawed in a 37 degrees C water bath. The sorted or isolated CD4+, CD8+ and CD8+ TEMRA cells had a purity of 90% or higher.

The chain is made from TRBV24-1 and TRBJ2-3, with TRBD1 matching 9 junction bases. The sequenced sample was CD4+ T cells from PBMCs. This receptor was obtained from a human donor in good health. The CDR3 reads as follows: CATSPGQGGTDTQYF. The nucleotide sequence reads TGTGCCACCAGCCCGGGACAGGGAGGCACAGATACGCAGTATTTT.